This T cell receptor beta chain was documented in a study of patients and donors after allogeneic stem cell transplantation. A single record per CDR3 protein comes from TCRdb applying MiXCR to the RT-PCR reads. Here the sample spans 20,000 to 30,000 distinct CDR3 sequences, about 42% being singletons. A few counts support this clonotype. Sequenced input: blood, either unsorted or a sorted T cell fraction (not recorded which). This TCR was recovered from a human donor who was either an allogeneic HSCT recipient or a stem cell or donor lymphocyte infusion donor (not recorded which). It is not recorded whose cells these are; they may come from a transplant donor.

CDR3 amino acids: CASSLSLGQGNEQFF. The CDR3 bases are TGTGCCAGCAGTTTATCCCTAGGACAGGGCAATGAGCAGTTCTTC. The V and J genes are TRBV27 and TRBJ2-1; 8 bases map to TRBD1. CDR3 size: 15 residues. The V and J ends lost 0 bases and 6 bases, in that order; junction bases with no gene match: 4. Per germline, CDR1 MNHEY and CDR2 SMNVEV (reference sequence).